This T cell receptor beta chain was retrieved from a study of identical twins. Whole-study results and caveats: Analyses of zero insertions could be partly confounded by invariant MAIT and iNKT cells.

This clonotype was recorded at least ten times. Its antigen is not identified. Unmatched junction bases numbered 5, after V lost 5 bases and J lost 4 bases. The CDR3 is made up of 16 amino acids. CDR1 and CDR2 (germline): MDHEN, SYDVKM. TCRdb used MiXCR to reprocess the 5' RACE reads, holding one entry per CDR3 protein. There are hundreds of thousands of distinct CDR3 sequences in the sample; roughly 6% occur only once, and approximately 2% lies in the top ten. The V call is TRBV28, the J call TRBJ2-1; 13 bases align to TRBD2. This TCR was recovered from a man in his late teens or twenties in good health. Material for sequencing was naive T cells sorted from blood. CDR3 sequence reads: CASSLGTSGVYNEQFF. For the CDR3, the DNA is TGTGCCAGCAGTCTAGGGACTAGCGGGGTATACAATGAGCAGTTCTTC.